These T cell receptor beta chains were read from a single sample in a study of cytomegalovirus exposure and HLA in healthy donors. Method: immunoSEQ multiplex PCR; TCRdb's copy keeps in-frame clones and lacks some. The sample carries approximately 100,000 clones, about 76% recorded once. Sequencing was done on a sample of PBMCs. These receptors were obtained from a woman aged 30 to 39 in good health and CMV-seronegative. CDR3s include the opening cysteine and the closing phenylalanine or tryptophan. The order of the fields is V gene, D gene, clone size, J gene, CDR3 protein, CDR3 DNA. A D gene is named only where the DNA matches it firmly. Not every row has a clone size; where given, it reads once, few, many or a size class.

V: TRBV29-1; D: TRBD2; size: few; J: TRBJ2-7; CDR3: CSVGLAGGPSDF; DNA: TGCAGCGTTGGACTAGCGGGAGGGCCGTCCGACTTC
V: TRBV13; D: TRBD2; size: -; J: TRBJ2-5; CDR3: CASSPGGKETQYF; DNA: TGTGCCAGCAGCCCGGGAGGGAAAGAGACCCAGTACTTC
V: TRBV7-8; D: -; size: -; J: TRBJ2-2; CDR3: CASSLESELNTGELFF; DNA: TGTGCCAGCAGCTTAGAATCCGAGTTGAACACCGGGGAGCTGTTTTTT
V: TRBV5-1; D: -; size: once; J: TRBJ1-2; CDR3: CASSSQILRGGYGYTF; DNA: TGCGCCAGCAGCTCTCAAATCTTACGGGGAGGGTATGGCTACACCTTC
V: TRBV5-1; D: -; size: -; J: TRBJ1-1; CDR3: CASSLSQGYTEAFF; DNA: TGCGCCAGCAGCTTGTCTCAGGGATACACTGAAGCTTTCTTT
V: TRBV10-3; D: -; size: -; J: TRBJ2-7; CDR3: CAISLDRNPHEQYF; DNA: TGTGCCATCAGCCTCGACAGGAACCCCCACGAGCAGTACTTC
V: TRBV2; D: -; size: -; J: TRBJ2-5; CDR3: CASTERASLETQYF; DNA: TGTGCCAGCACCGAGCGGGCTAGCTTGGAGACCCAGTACTTC
V: TRBV4-1; D: -; size: -; J: TRBJ1-1; CDR3: CASSLVSAGGTEAFF; DNA: TGCGCCAGCAGCCTCGTAAGCGCGGGAGGGACTGAAGCTTTCTTT
V: TRBV28; D: TRBD2; size: -; J: TRBJ2-2; CDR3: CASSLPSGRARAGELFF; DNA: TGTGCCAGCAGTTTGCCTAGCGGGAGGGCCCGTGCCGGGGAGCTGTTTTTT
V: TRBV7-6; D: -; size: -; J: TRBJ1-1; CDR3: CASSLVRTENTEAFF; DNA: TGTGCCAGCAGCTTAGTTAGAACAGAGAACACTGAAGCTTTCTTT
V: TRBV11-2; D: -; size: -; J: TRBJ2-2; CDR3: CASSLGGRGSQELFF; DNA: TGTGCCAGCAGCTTAGGTGGCAGGGGAAGCCAAGAGCTGTTTTTT
V: TRBV11-3; D: TRBD2; size: -; J: TRBJ2-3; CDR3: CASSPGGLAGRDTQYF; DNA: TGTGCCAGCAGCCCCGGCGGGTTAGCGGGAAGAGATACGCAGTATTTT
V: TRBV5-1; D: -; size: -; J: TRBJ2-3; CDR3: CASSSEGADTQYF; DNA: TGCGCCAGCAGCTCCGAGGGTGCAGATACGCAGTATTTT
V: TRBV11-2; D: TRBD1; size: -; J: TRBJ2-3; CDR3: CASSPWLGTATDTQYF; DNA: TGTGCCAGCAGCCCTTGGCTCGGGACAGCCACAGATACGCAGTATTTT
V: TRBV7-9; D: -; size: -; J: TRBJ1-1; CDR3: CASSSKEGRVAEAFF; DNA: TGTGCCAGCAGCTCGAAGGAGGGCAGGGTGGCTGAAGCTTTCTTT
V: TRBV18; D: -; size: -; J: TRBJ2-5; CDR3: CASSPRQSETQYF; DNA: TGTGCCAGCTCACCACGTCAGTCAGAGACCCAGTACTTC
V: TRBV19; D: -; size: -; J: TRBJ1-3; CDR3: CASSVRQGRNTIYF; DNA: TGTGCCAGTAGTGTCCGGCAGGGGAGAAACACCATATATTTT
V: TRBV6-5; D: -; size: -; J: TRBJ2-2; CDR3: CASKERVTGELFF; DNA: TGTGCCAGCAAAGAGAGGGTCACCGGGGAGCTGTTTTTT
V: TRBV9; D: TRBD2; size: -; J: TRBJ2-3; CDR3: CASTPGLGREGRTDTQYF; DNA: TGTGCCAGCACCCCGGGCCTCGGGCGGGAGGGCCGGACAGATACGCAGTATTTT
V: TRBV6-1; D: -; size: -; J: TRBJ1-4; CDR3: CASMGGAGEKLFF; DNA: TGTGCCAGCATGGGGGGGGCGGGGGAAAAACTGTTTTTT
V: TRBV7-9; D: -; size: -; J: TRBJ2-7; CDR3: CASSSRSGFYEQYF; DNA: TGTGCCAGCAGCTCACGGTCGGGTTTCTACGAGCAGTACTTC
V: TRBV6-1; D: -; size: -; J: TRBJ2-7; CDR3: CASSWDKRTYEQYF; DNA: TGTGCCAGCAGTTGGGACAAACGGACCTACGAGCAGTACTTC
V: TRBV6-5; D: -; size: few; J: TRBJ2-5; CDR3: CASSYSRLAETQYF; DNA: TGTGCCAGCAGTTACTCGCGTCTAGCTGAGACCCAGTACTTC
V: TRBV4-1; D: -; size: -; J: TRBJ1-1; CDR3: CASSHKEGANTEAFF; DNA: TGCGCCAGCAGCCATAAGGAGGGCGCGAACACTGAAGCTTTCTTT
V: TRBV5-4; D: TRBD1; size: -; J: TRBJ2-7; CDR3: CASSLHDRAHEQYF; DNA: TGTGCCAGCAGCCTCCATGACAGGGCCCACGAGCAGTACTTC
V: TRBV6-6; D: TRBD1; size: -; J: TRBJ2-3; CDR3: CASKPGDRAPDTQYF; DNA: TGTGCCAGTAAACCAGGAGACAGGGCCCCAGATACGCAGTATTTT
V: TRBV29-1; D: -; size: once; J: TRBJ2-3; CDR3: CSVRLRLTDTQYF; DNA: TGCAGCGTTCGGTTGCGCCTCACAGATACGCAGTATTTT
V: TRBV27; D: TRBD2; size: few; J: TRBJ2-3; CDR3: CASRTSGRTDTQYF; DNA: TGTGCCAGCAGAACTAGCGGGAGGACAGATACGCAGTATTTT
V: TRBV7-3; D: -; size: once; J: TRBJ2-1; CDR3: CASSLDGADYNEQFF; DNA: TGTGCCAGCAGCCTCGACGGTGCGGACTACAATGAGCAGTTCTTC
V: TRBV2; D: -; size: -; J: TRBJ1-1; CDR3: CASSVSRQTTNTEAFF; DNA: TGTGCCAGCAGTGTATCCCGACAGACGACGAACACTGAAGCTTTCTTT
V: TRBV10-3; D: TRBD1; size: -; J: TRBJ2-2; CDR3: CAIGQGFTGELFF; DNA: TGTGCCATCGGACAGGGCTTCACCGGGGAGCTGTTTTTT
V: TRBV25-1; D: TRBD1; size: -; J: TRBJ1-2; CDR3: CASSVGTGEFGYGYTF; DNA: TGTGCCAGCAGTGTCGGGACAGGCGAATTTGGCTATGGCTACACCTTC
V: TRBV5-4; D: -; size: once; J: TRBJ2-3; CDR3: CASRPAAGRTDTQYF; DNA: TGTGCCAGCAGACCAGCGGCGGGGAGAACAGATACGCAGTATTTT
V: TRBV2; D: -; size: -; J: TRBJ2-1; CDR3: CASSEPVGSSYNEQFF; DNA: TGTGCCAGCAGTGAACCGGTCGGGAGCTCCTACAATGAGCAGTTCTTC
V: TRBV5-6; D: -; size: once; J: TRBJ2-5; CDR3: CASSLAGETQYF; DNA: TGTGCCAGCAGCTTGGCCGGAGAGACCCAGTACTTC
V: TRBV5-4; D: -; size: -; J: TRBJ2-5; CDR3: CASSPVEQGGGETQYF; DNA: TGTGCCAGCAGCCCGGTTGAACAGGGGGGGGGCGAGACCCAGTACTTC
V: TRBV7-2; D: -; size: -; J: TRBJ2-7; CDR3: CASSPTAGHQVYEQYF; DNA: TGTGCCAGCAGCCCAACAGCGGGACATCAAGTCTACGAGCAGTACTTC
V: TRBV19; D: -; size: -; J: TRBJ1-1; CDR3: CASTAGITEAFF; DNA: TGTGCCAGTACCGCGGGGATCACTGAAGCTTTCTTT
V: TRBV6-5; D: TRBD2; size: -; J: TRBJ2-3; CDR3: CASGSGISLTDTQYF; DNA: TGTGCCAGCGGTAGCGGGATCTCTCTCACAGATACGCAGTATTTT
V: TRBV18; D: TRBD1; size: -; J: TRBJ2-1; CDR3: CASSPLIQGAGDEQFF; DNA: TGTGCCAGCTCACCCCTAATACAGGGGGCTGGGGATGAGCAGTTCTTC
V: TRBV4-1; D: TRBD2; size: few; J: TRBJ2-7; CDR3: CASSQSRDYYYEQYF; DNA: TGCGCCAGCAGCCAATCGAGGGACTACTACTACGAGCAGTACTTC